A selection of T cell receptor beta chains follows, all from one sample in a study of blood T cell repertoires in COVID-19. Sequencing was performed with immunoSEQ multiplex PCR; in TCRdb, only in-frame clones are kept and a portion is missing. The sample gives fewer than 450,000 clones, more than 75% of which show up once; under 6.5% is in the top ten. The source material was peripheral blood. Source of these receptors: a woman between 45 and 65 years old with COVID-19, enrolled during active disease. CDR3s include the opening cysteine and the closing phenylalanine or tryptophan. D genes are given only for firm matches. Where a row states a size, it is once, few, many or the class of an expanded clone; other rows omit it.

size | D | J | V | DNA | CDR3
NA | NA | TRBJ1-6 | TRBV7-8 | TGTGCCAGCAGCTTAAATAGTCGGAGTAATTCACCCCTCCACTTT | CASSLNSRSNSPLHF
once | NA | TRBJ1-1 | TRBV27 | TGTGCCAGCAGTCCGCCCACAGGGTTCGCCACTGAAGCTTTCTTT | CASSPPTGFATEAFF
NA | NA | TRBJ2-7 | TRBV30 | TGTGCCTGGAAGCGACGGGAGTATCTGGGGCAGTACTTC | CAWKRREYLGQYF
NA | TRBD2 | TRBJ2-1 | TRBV6-6 | TGTGCCAGCAGTTACCAGACAAGCGGGAGAGGTAATGAGCAGTTCTTC | CASSYQTSGRGNEQFF
NA | TRBD1 | TRBJ1-2 | TRBV18 | TGTGCCAGCTCACCGGTGGGTTCAGGACAGGGGGCCTTCTATGGCTACACCTTC | CASSPVGSGQGAFYGYTF
NA | TRBD2 | TRBJ2-1 | TRBV24-1 | TGTGCCACCAGTGACCAGAGCGGGAGGGCCTACAATGAGCAGTTCTTC | CATSDQSGRAYNEQFF
NA | NA | TRBJ1-2 | TRBV19 | TGTGCCAGTAGTCCCAGGGGTGGCTATGGCTACACCTTC | CASSPRGGYGYTF
NA | TRBD1 | TRBJ1-6 | TRBV5-6 | TGTGCCAGCAGCACCCTAGGACAGGGCCGATCACCCCTCCACTTT | CASSTLGQGRSPLHF
NA | NA | TRBJ2-1 | TRBV4-1 | TGCGCCAGCAGCCAAGTTCCCTTCTACAATGAGCAGTTCTTC | CASSQVPFYNEQFF
NA | NA | TRBJ1-1 | TRBV6-5 | TGTGCCAGCAGTTATCAGGCGGGTCCCACTGAAGCTTTCTTT | CASSYQAGPTEAFF
NA | TRBD1 | TRBJ2-5 | TRBV18 | TGTGCCAGCTCACAATTCGGGACAGGGAGAGAGACCCAGTACTTC | CASSQFGTGRETQYF
NA | NA | TRBJ1-2 | TRBV3-1/TRBV3-2 | TGTGCCAGCAGCCGGACACAGGGTAACTATGGCTACACCTTC | CASSRTQGNYGYTF
NA | NA | TRBJ1-1 | TRBV25-1 | TGTGCCAGCAGTGAATATAGGGCAGGGGCTGAAGCTTTCTTT | CASSEYRAGAEAFF
NA | TRBD2 | TRBJ2-5 | TRBV4-2 | TGTGCCAGCAGCCAAGAACTAGCGGGAGGGAGAGAGACCCAGTACTTC | CASSQELAGGRETQYF
few | NA | TRBJ1-6 | TRBV11-2 | TGTGCCAGCAGCGTTAGTGGAGGGGGGGACCATAATTCACCCCTCCACTTT | CASSVSGGGDHNSPLHF
NA | NA | TRBJ2-1 | TRBV2 | TGTGCCAGTCAAAGCGGGACACTTTACAATGAGCAGTTCTTC | CASQSGTLYNEQFF
NA | NA | TRBJ2-1 | TRBV29-1 | TGCAGCGCCCGGGGGTCCTACAATGAGCAGTTCTTC | CSARGSYNEQFF
NA | TRBD2 | TRBJ2-7 | TRBV4-1 | TGCGCCAGCAGCCAAGCCTCCCTAGCGGGAGGGCCGGGTTACGAGCAGTACTTC | CASSQASLAGGPGYEQYF
NA | TRBD2 | TRBJ2-7 | TRBV19 | TGTGCCAGCCGGACAGGGGGTTTCGGTGGACTAGCGGGAACGGACTACGAGCAGTACTTC | CASRTGGFGGLAGTDYEQYF
NA | NA | TRBJ1-1 | TRBV7-2 | TGTGCCAGCAGCTTAGTTACAGGGATACTATACACTGAAGCTTTCTTT | CASSLVTGILYTEAFF
NA | NA | TRBJ1-2 | TRBV7-2 | TGTGCCAGCAGTCGGACACCTTACTATGGCTACACCTTC | CASSRTPYYGYTF
NA | TRBD1 | TRBJ1-1 | TRBV11-3 | TGTGCCAGCAGCTTGGGACAGGTTTGGACTGAAGCTTTCTTT | CASSLGQVWTEAFF
NA | NA | TRBJ1-2 | TRBV5-1 | TGCGCCAGCAGCCCCATTTTATTCGACAGATCCCACTATGGCTACACCTTC | CASSPILFDRSHYGYTF
NA | NA | TRBJ2-1 | TRBV9 | TGTGCCAGCAGCGTAGTAACGGGAACCTACAATGAGCAGTTCTTC | CASSVVTGTYNEQFF
NA | TRBD1 | TRBJ2-7 | TRBV7-9 | TGTGCCAGCAGTCGGACAGGCCATTCCGTTTACGAGCAGTACTTC | CASSRTGHSVYEQYF
NA | NA | TRBJ2-6 | TRBV30 | TGTGCCTGGAGTCCTCACAGGTCTGGGGCCAACGTCCTGACTTTC | CAWSPHRSGANVLTF
NA | TRBD1 | TRBJ2-7 | TRBV30 | TGTGCCTGGAGAGGTAGGACAGGTAGTAAGGGCTACGAGCAGTACTTC | CAWRGRTGSKGYEQYF
once | TRBD2 | TRBJ2-7 | TRBV7-2 | TGTGCCAGCAGCTTTACGGGAGGGCCTCACGAGCAGTACTTC | CASSFTGGPHEQYF
NA | NA | TRBJ1-5 | TRBV18 | TGTGCCAGCTCACCGGGCGCAAGGGGGGAGGGTCAGCCCCAGCATTTT | CASSPGARGEGQPQHF
NA | TRBD1 | TRBJ2-7 | TRBV18 | TGTGCCAGCTCAAAGGGACAGGATTTTTACGAGCAGTACTTC | CASSKGQDFYEQYF
NA | NA | TRBJ2-5 | TRBV9 | TGTGCCAGCAGCGTGGGCCTAGCCCAAGAGACCCAGTACTTC | CASSVGLAQETQYF
NA | TRBD1 | TRBJ1-5 | TRBV19 | TGTGCCAGTATGAGAGACAGGGTTGTTGTGACGCCCCAGCATTTT | CASMRDRVVVTPQHF
NA | NA | TRBJ1-3 | TRBV9 | TGTGCCAGCAGCTCTTCGACGGGGTTAAATGGAAACACCATATATTTT | CASSSSTGLNGNTIYF
NA | NA | TRBJ2-3 | TRBV28 | TGTGCCAGCAGTTCCCCCGTAGAAGGCACAGATACGCAGTATTTT | CASSSPVEGTDTQYF
few | NA | TRBJ2-7 | TRBV7-9 | TGTGCCAGCGGGGGCTATTACGAGCAGTACTTC | CASGGYYEQYF
many | NA | TRBJ2-7 | TRBV4-1 | TGCGCCAGCAGCCAAGAAGGAGGGTTAGGCTCCTACGAGCAGTACTTC | CASSQEGGLGSYEQYF
NA | TRBD1 | TRBJ2-7 | TRBV19 | TGTGCCAGTAGTACCGGGACAGGGGGTCTGTACGAGCAGTACTTC | CASSTGTGGLYEQYF
NA | NA | TRBJ1-1 | TRBV19 | TGTGCCAGTAGTTCCAAATTGGGCTCTGAAGCTTTCTTT | CASSSKLGSEAFF
NA | NA | TRBJ2-1 | TRBV14 | TGTGCCAGCAGCCTTGGTGGAGGGGCCTACAATGAGCAGTTCTTC | CASSLGGGAYNEQFF
few | NA | TRBJ1-5 | TRBV19 | TGTGCCAGTAGTATGGTGCTCCGGGGTCCGAATCAGCCCCAGCATTTT | CASSMVLRGPNQPQHF
NA | NA | TRBJ2-7 | TRBV5-1 | TGCGCCAGCAGCTTGGTGGTAACAGAGAACTACGAGCAGTACTTC | CASSLVVTENYEQYF
NA | TRBD1 | TRBJ1-4 | TRBV4-2 | TGTGCCAGCAGCCAAGTAGTTGGACAGGGGAATGAAAAACTGTTTTTT | CASSQVVGQGNEKLFF
NA | TRBD1 | TRBJ2-5 | TRBV12-5 | TGTGCTAGTGGAGGGACAGTCCAAGAGACCCAGTACTTC | CASGGTVQETQYF
NA | NA | TRBJ2-3 | TRBV6-2/TRBV6-3 | TGTGCCAGCAGCCGTAGCGCGGGAAGCACAGATACGCAGTATTTT | CASSRSAGSTDTQYF
NA | TRBD1 | TRBJ1-5 | TRBV30 | TGTGCCTGGGGGACAGATAGCAATCAGCCCCAGCATTTT | CAWGTDSNQPQHF
NA | TRBD1 | TRBJ2-5 | TRBV3-1/TRBV3-2 | TGTGCCAGCAGCCAAGATCTGATCCGGGACAGGGGGCATGAGACCCAGTACTTC | CASSQDLIRDRGHETQYF
NA | TRBD1 | TRBJ2-7 | TRBV29-1 | TGCAGCGTATACCGACAGGGAGCTCCCTACGAGCAGTACTTC | CSVYRQGAPYEQYF
NA | NA | TRBJ1-2 | TRBV2 | TGTGCCAGCACGAAGGAGATACAGGCCGTGGGTAGCTACACCTTC | CASTKEIQAVGSYTF
NA | NA | TRBJ2-3 | TRBV4-1 | TGCGCCAGCAGCCCGTTGGGGCTAACTAGCACAGATACGCAGTATTTT | CASSPLGLTSTDTQYF
NA | TRBD2 | TRBJ2-1 | TRBV2 | TGTGCCAGCGAGCGGGAGAAGAATCGGTTAGGTGAGCAGTTCTTC | CASEREKNRLGEQFF
NA | NA | TRBJ2-1 | TRBV24-1 | TGTGCCACCAGTGATTTAACTCTTCGTAATGAGCAGTTCTTC | CATSDLTLRNEQFF
NA | NA | TRBJ2-3 | TRBV7-9 | TGTGCCAGCAGCTCTATAGGCACAGATACGCAGTATTTT | CASSSIGTDTQYF
NA | TRBD1 | TRBJ2-1 | TRBV6-5 | TGTGCCAGCAGATACGGACAGGGACGGTCCTACAATGAGCAGTTCTTC | CASRYGQGRSYNEQFF
NA | TRBD1 | TRBJ1-3 | TRBV27 | TGTGCCAGCAGCATTGAGGGGGCGGCTGGAAACACCATATATTTT | CASSIEGAAGNTIYF
NA | TRBD1 | TRBJ2-1 | TRBV18 | TGTGCCAGCTCTGGACAGGGTACAGAGAATGAGCAGTTCTTC | CASSGQGTENEQFF
NA | TRBD2 | TRBJ2-7 | TRBV5-4 | TGTGCCAGCAGCTCGAAAAATCCGGGACTAGCCGACGAGCAGTACTTC | CASSSKNPGLADEQYF
NA | TRBD1 | TRBJ2-1 | TRBV30 | TGTGCCTGGAGTAGAAAGGGACAGGTTTACAATGAGCAGTTCTTC | CAWSRKGQVYNEQFF
NA | NA | TRBJ2-2 | TRBV21-1 | TGTGCCAGCCCGGCCGGGGGCACCGGGGAGCTGTTTTTT | CASPAGGTGELFF
few | NA | TRBJ2-6 | TRBV7-8 | TGTGCCAGCAGCCCGCAACAGGTTTCCGGGGCCAACGTCCTGACTTTC | CASSPQQVSGANVLTF
NA | TRBD1 | TRBJ1-2 | TRBV9 | TGTGCCAGCAGCGTAGAATCAAGGACAGGCCCGTCCTCCTTC | CASSVESRTGPSSF